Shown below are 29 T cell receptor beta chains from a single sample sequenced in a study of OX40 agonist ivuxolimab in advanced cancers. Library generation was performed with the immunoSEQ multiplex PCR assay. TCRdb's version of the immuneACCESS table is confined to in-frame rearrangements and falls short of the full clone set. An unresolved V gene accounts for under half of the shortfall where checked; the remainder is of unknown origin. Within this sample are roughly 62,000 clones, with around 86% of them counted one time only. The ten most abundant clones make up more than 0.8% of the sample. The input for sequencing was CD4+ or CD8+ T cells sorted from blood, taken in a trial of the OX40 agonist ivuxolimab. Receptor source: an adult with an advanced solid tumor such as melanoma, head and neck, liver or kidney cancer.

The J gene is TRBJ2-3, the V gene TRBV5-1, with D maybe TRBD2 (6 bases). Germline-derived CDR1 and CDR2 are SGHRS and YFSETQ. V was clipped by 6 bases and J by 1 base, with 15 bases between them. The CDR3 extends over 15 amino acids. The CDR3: CASTSAGQGTDTQYF. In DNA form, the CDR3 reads TGCGCCAGCACCTCGGCGGGGCAGGGCACAGATACGCAGTATTTT. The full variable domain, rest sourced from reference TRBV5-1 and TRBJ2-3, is KAGVTQTPRYLIKTRGQQVTLSCSPISGHRSVSWYQQTPGQGLQFLFEYFSETQRNKGNFPGRFSGRQFSNSRSEMNVSTLELGDSALYLCASTSAGQGTDTQYFGPGTRLTVL.

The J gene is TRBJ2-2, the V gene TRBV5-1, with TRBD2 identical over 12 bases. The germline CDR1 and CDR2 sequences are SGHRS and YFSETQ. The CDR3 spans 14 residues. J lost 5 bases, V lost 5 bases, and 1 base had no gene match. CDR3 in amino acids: CASRGTSGTGELFF. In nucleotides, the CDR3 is TGCGCCAGCAGGGGGACTAGCGGGACCGGGGAGCTGTTTTTT.

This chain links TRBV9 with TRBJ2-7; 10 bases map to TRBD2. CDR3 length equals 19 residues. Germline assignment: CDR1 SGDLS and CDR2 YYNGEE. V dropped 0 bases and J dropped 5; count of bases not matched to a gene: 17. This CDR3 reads CASSVGAPVAAGGKNEQYF. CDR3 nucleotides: TGTGCCAGCAGCGTAGGGGCCCCGGTGGCAGCGGGAGGGAAGAACGAGCAGTACTTC.

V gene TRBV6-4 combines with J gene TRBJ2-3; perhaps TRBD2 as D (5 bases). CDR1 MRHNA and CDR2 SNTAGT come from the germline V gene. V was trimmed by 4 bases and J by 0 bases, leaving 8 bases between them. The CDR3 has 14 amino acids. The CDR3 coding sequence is TGTGCCAGCAGTGTTGGGAGAAGCACAGATACGCAGTATTTT. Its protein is CASSVGRSTDTQYF.

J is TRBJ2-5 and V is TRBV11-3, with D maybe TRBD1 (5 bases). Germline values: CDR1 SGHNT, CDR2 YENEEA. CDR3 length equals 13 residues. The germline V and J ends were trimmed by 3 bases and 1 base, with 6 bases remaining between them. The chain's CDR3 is CASSLQGQETQYF. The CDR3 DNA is TGTGCCAGCAGCTTGCAGGGCCAAGAGACCCAGTACTTC.

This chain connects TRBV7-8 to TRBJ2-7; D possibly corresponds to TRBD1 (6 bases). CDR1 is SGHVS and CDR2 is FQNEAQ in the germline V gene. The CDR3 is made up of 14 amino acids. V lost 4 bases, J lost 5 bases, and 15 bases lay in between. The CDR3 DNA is TGTGCCAGCAGCTCCGGGACACCCGTTGACGAGCAGTACTTC. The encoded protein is CASSSGTPVDEQYF. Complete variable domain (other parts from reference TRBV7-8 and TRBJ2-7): GAGVSQSPRYKVAKRGQDVALRCDPISGHVSLFWYQQALGQGPEFLTYFQNEAQLDKSGLPSDRFFAERPEGSVSTLKIQRTQQEDSAVYLCASSSGTPVDEQYFGPGTRLTVT.

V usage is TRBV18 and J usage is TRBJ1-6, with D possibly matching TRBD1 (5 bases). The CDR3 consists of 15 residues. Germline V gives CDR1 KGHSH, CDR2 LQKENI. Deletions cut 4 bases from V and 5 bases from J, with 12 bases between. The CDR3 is CASSRTSGNNSPLHF. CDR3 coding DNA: TGTGCCAGCTCACGCACATCAGGGAATAATTCACCCCTCCACTTT.

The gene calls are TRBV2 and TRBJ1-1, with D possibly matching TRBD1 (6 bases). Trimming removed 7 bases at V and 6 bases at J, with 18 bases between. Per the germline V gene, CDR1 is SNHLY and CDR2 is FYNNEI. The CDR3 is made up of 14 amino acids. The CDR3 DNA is TGTGCCAGCACCCAAGAGGGGGAACGCGCTGAAGCTTTCTTT. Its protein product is CASTQEGERAEAFF.

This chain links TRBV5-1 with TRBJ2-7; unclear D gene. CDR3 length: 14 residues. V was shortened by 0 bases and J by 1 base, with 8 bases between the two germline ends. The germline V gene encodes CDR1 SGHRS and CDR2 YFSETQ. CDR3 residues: CASSLAERSYEQYF. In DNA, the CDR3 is TGCGCCAGCAGCTTGGCCGAACGGTCCTACGAGCAGTACTTC.

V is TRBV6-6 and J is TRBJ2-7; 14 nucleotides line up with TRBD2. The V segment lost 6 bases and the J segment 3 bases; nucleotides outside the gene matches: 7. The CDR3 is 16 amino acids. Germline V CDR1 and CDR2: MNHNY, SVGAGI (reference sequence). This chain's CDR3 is CASSPGLAGGLYEQYF. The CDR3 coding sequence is TGTGCCAGCAGCCCTGGACTAGCGGGGGGACTCTACGAGCAGTACTTC.

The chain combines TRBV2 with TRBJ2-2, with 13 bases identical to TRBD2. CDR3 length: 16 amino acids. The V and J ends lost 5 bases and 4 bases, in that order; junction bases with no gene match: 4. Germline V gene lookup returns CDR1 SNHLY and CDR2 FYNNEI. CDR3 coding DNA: TGTGCCAGCAGTCGGACTAGCGGGAGTCTCACCGGGGAGCTGTTTTTT. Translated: CASSRTSGSLTGELFF.

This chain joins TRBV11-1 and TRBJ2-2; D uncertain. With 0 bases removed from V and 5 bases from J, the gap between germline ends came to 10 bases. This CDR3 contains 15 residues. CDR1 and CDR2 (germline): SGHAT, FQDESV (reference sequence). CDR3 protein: CASSLAVMGTGELFF. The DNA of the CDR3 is TGTGCCAGCAGCTTAGCGGTCATGGGAACCGGGGAGCTGTTTTTT.

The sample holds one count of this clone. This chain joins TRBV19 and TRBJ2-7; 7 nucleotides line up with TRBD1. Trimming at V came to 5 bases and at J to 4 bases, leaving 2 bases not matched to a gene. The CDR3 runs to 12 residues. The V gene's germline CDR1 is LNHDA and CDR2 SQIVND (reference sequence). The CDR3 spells CASSEQGYEQYF. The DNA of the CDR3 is TGTGCCAGTAGTGAACAGGGGTACGAGCAGTACTTC.

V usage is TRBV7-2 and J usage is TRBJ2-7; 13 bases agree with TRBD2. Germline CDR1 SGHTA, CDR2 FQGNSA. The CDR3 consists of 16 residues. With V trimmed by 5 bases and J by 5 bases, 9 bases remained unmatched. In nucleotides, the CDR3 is TGTGCCAGCAGCGTACCCCCGGGACTAGCGGGAAACGAGCAGTACTTC. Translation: CASSVPPGLAGNEQYF.

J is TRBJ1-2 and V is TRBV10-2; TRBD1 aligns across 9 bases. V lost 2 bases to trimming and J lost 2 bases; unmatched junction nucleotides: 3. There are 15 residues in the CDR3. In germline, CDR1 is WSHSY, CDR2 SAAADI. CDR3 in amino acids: CASSEPDRGNYGYTF. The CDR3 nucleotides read TGCGCCAGCAGTGAGCCTGACAGGGGGAACTATGGCTACACCTTC.

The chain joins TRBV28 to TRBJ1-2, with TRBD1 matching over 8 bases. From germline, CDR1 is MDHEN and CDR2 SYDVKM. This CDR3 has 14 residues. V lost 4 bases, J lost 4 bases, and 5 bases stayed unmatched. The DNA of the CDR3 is TGTGCCAGCAGTTCCTCTGGGACAGGCTATGGCTACACCTTC. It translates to CASSSSGTGYGYTF.

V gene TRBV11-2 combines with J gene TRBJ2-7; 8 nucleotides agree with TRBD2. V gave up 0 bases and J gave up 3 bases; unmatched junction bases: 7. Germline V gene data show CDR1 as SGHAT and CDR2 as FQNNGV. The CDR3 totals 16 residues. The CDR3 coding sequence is TGTGCCAGCAGCTTAGAACGTCCTAGCGGGTTCTACGAGCAGTACTTC. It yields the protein CASSLERPSGFYEQYF.

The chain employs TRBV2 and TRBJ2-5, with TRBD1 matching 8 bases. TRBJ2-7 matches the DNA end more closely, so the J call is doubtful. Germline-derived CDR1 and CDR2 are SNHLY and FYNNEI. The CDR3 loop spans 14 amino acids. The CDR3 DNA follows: TGTGCCAGCAGAGGGCAGGGGGCGATCTACGAGCAGTACTTC. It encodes CASRGQGAIYEQYF.

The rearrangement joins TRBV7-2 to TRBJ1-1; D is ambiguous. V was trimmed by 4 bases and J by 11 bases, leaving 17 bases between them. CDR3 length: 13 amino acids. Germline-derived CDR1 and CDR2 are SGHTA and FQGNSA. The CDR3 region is CASSSLVIGIAFF. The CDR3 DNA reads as TGTGCCAGCAGCTCCCTGGTAATAGGGATCGCTTTCTTT.

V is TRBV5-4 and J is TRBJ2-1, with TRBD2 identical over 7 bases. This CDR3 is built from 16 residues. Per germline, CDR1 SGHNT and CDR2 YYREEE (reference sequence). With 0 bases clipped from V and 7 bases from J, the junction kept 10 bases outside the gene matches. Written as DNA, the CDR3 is TGTGCCAGCAGCTTGGCCCGGCTAGCGGCCTTAAATGAGCAGTTCTTC. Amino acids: CASSLARLAALNEQFF.

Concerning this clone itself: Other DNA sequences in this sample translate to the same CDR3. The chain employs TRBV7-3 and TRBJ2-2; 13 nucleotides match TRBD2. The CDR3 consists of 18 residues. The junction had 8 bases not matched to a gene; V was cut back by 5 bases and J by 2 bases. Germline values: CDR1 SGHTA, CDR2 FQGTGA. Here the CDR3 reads CASSPTGTSGANTGELFF. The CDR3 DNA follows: TGTGCCAGCAGCCCGACCGGGACTAGCGGGGCTAACACCGGGGAGCTGTTTTTT. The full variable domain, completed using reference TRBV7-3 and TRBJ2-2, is GAGVSQTPSNKVTEKGKYVELRCDPISGHTALYWYRQSLGQGPEFLIYFQGTGAADDSGLPNDRFFAVRPEGSVSTLKIQRTERGDSAVYLCASSPTGTSGANTGELFFGEGSRLTVL.

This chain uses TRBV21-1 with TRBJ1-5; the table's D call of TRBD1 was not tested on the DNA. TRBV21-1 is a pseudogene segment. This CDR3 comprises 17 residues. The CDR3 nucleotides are TGTGCCAGCAGCAAACTAGAGACAGGGGTTTTGAATCAGCCCCAGCATTTT. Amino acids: CASSKLETGVLNQPQHF.

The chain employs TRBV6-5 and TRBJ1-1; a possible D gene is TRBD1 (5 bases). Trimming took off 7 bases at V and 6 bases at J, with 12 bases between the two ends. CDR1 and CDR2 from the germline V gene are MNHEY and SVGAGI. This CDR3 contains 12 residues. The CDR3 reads CASNGGGPEAFF. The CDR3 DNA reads TGTGCCAGCAATGGGGGGGGACCTGAAGCTTTCTTT.

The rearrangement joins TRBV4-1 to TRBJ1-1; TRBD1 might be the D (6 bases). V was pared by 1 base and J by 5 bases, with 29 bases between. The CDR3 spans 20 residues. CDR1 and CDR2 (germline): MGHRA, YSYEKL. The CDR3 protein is CASSQVRASQGRSGNTEAFF. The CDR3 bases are TGCGCCAGCAGCCAAGTTAGGGCCTCACAGGGAAGGTCTGGGAATACTGAAGCTTTCTTT.

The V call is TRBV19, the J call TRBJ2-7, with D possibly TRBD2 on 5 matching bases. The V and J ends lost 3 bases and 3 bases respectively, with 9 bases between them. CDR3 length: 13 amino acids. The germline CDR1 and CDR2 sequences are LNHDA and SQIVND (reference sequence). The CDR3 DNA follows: TGTGCCAGTAGTATCCTAGCAAACTACGAGCAGTACTTC. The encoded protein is CASSILANYEQYF.

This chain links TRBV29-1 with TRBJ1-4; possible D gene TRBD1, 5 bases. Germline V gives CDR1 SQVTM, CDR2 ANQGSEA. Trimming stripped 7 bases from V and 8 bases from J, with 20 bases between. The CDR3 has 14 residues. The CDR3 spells CSARGDQGMEKLFF. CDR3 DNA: TGCAGCGCCCGCGGAGATCAGGGTATGGAAAAACTGTTTTTT.

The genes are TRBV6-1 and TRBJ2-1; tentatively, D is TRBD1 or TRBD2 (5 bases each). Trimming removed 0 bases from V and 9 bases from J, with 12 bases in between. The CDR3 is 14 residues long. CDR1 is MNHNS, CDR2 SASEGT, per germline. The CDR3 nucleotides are TGTGCCAGCAGTGAAGCGCCCCGTGGGGGTGAGCAGTTCTTC. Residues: CASSEAPRGGEQFF.

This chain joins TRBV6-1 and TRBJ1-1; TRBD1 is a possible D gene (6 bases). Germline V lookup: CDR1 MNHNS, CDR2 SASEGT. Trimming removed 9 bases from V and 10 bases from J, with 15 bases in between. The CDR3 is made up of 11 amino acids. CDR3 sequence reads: CASFNPTGAFF. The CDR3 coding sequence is TGTGCCAGTTTCAACCCGACAGGAGCTTTCTTT.

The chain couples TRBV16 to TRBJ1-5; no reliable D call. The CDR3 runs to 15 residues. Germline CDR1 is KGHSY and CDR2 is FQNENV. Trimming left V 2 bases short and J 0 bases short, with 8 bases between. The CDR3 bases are TGTGCCAGCAGCCAAGCGGCAGTTAGCAATCAGCCCCAGCATTTT. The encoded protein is CASSQAAVSNQPQHF.